One and the same sample provided the 32 T cell receptor beta chains below, sequenced in a study of beta chain features in type 1 diabetes. No antigens are known for them. Study-level points and caveats: TCRB CDR3s were moderately but significantly shorter in Type 1 diabetes patients in all four CD4+ subsets.

Expressed TCRB transcripts were sequenced after all isolated RNA was converted to cDNA. Data came from immunoSEQ multiplex PCR; TCRdb stores just in-frame clones and leaves some out. The repertoire has 200,000 to 250,000 clones, about 15% of them found once; the top ten carry almost 0.02%. Sequencing input: naive CD4+ T cells from blood. The receptors derive from a man aged 25-45 years with type 1 diabetes.

The genes are TRBV6-1 and TRBJ1-1, with a possible D match to TRBD1 (6 bases). Germline loops: CDR1 MNHNS, CDR2 SASEGT. The CDR3 covers 14 residues. The V gene lost 6 bases and the J gene lost 2 bases, with 13 bases spanning the gap. For the CDR3, the DNA is TGTGCCAGCAGCATTACAGGGATAAACACTGAAGCTTTCTTT. Its protein product is CASSITGINTEAFF.

The gene calls are TRBV9 and TRBJ2-1; 8 bases align to TRBD1. J lost 2 bases, V lost 2 bases, and 3 bases had no gene match. CDR3 length equals 15 residues. The germline CDR1 and CDR2 sequences are SGDLS and YYNGEE. For the CDR3, the DNA is TGTGCCAGCAGCGTTACAGGGGGAACCTACAATGAGCAGTTCTTC. It specifies CASSVTGGTYNEQFF.

This rearrangement joins TRBV5-1 to TRBJ2-7, with 7 bases aligning to TRBD1. The CDR3 length is 13 residues. The J segment lost 4 bases and the V segment lost 2 bases, leaving 3 bases of the junction unmatched. Germline V gene lookup returns CDR1 SGHRS and CDR2 YFSETQ. The CDR3 loop is CASSFQGEYEQYF. The CDR3 region has the DNA TGCGCCAGCAGCTTCCAGGGGGAGTACGAGCAGTACTTC. The whole variable domain, filled in from reference TRBV5-1 and TRBJ2-7, reads KAGVTQTPRYLIKTRGQQVTLSCSPISGHRSVSWYQQTPGQGLQFLFEYFSETQRNKGNFPGRFSGRQFSNSRSEMNVSTLELGDSALYLCASSFQGEYEQYFGPGTRLTVT.

This chain uses TRBV19 with TRBJ1-1, with TRBD1 matching 8 bases. Germline CDR1 LNHDA, CDR2 SQIVND (reference sequence). The CDR3 length is 15 residues. Losses at the gene ends were 6 bases for V and 5 bases for J; bases not matched to a gene: 11. The CDR3 DNA reads TGTGCCAGTAGGAATTCAAGGACAGGGAGGACTGAAGCTTTCTTT. Translating gives CASRNSRTGRTEAFF.

There are a few counts of this clone. V usage is TRBV30 and J usage is TRBJ1-4; the match to TRBD1 covers 10 bases. The CDR3 loop spans 15 amino acids. Trimming at V came to 0 bases and at J to 8 bases, leaving 6 bases not matched to a gene. CDR1 is GTSNPN and CDR2 is SVGIG in the germline V gene (reference sequence). The CDR3 sequence: CAWSVTGGVGEKLFF. CDR3 sequence (DNA): TGTGCCTGGAGTGTGACAGGGGGCGTTGGGGAAAAACTGTTTTTT.

This chain uses TRBV11-2 with TRBJ2-5; D is possibly TRBD2 (6 bases). The CDR3 has 14 amino acids. V dropped 6 bases and J dropped 2 bases, with 13 bases sitting between them. Germline V gives CDR1 SGHAT, CDR2 FQNNGV. As DNA, the CDR3 is TGTGCCAGCAGAATAGCCGGGGGACAAGAGACCCAGTACTTC. Its protein is CASRIAGGQETQYF.

The chain is built from TRBV7-2 and TRBJ2-5; 8 bases align to TRBD1. The V segment lost 3 bases and the J segment 4 bases; nucleotides outside the gene matches: 1. The CDR3 is 13 amino acids. In germline, CDR1 is SGHTA, CDR2 FQGNSA. The CDR3 region has the DNA TGTGCCAGCAGCTTCAGGGGGCGAGAGACCCAGTACTTC. Translation gives CASSFRGRETQYF.

This chain joins TRBV5-1 and TRBJ2-1, with D tentatively TRBD2 (6 bases). Deletions cut 4 bases from V and 1 base from J, with 12 bases between. This CDR3 has 15 amino acids. Germline V lookup: CDR1 SGHRS, CDR2 YFSETQ. The chain's CDR3 is CASSPGAESYNEQFF. The DNA of the CDR3 is TGCGCCAGCAGCCCGGGAGCGGAGTCCTACAATGAGCAGTTCTTC.

The V gene is TRBV20-1, the J gene TRBJ1-2; no clear D. Germline CDR1 and CDR2: DFQATT and SNEGSKA (reference sequence). The CDR3 runs 11 residues. V lost 0 bases and J lost 6, with 5 bases in between. Written as DNA, the CDR3 is TGCAGTGCTAGAGAAGGAGATGGCTACACCTTC. The encoded protein is CSAREGDGYTF.

This clone was picked up a small number of times. This rearrangement joins TRBV2 to TRBJ2-1; 7 bases match TRBD2. This CDR3 is built from 14 residues. Per germline, CDR1 SNHLY and CDR2 FYNNEI. V trimming: 5 bases; J trimming: 2 bases; junction bases outside the gene matches: 3. In nucleotides, the CDR3 is TGTGCCAGCAGTCCTAGCGGACCCTACAATGAGCAGTTCTTC. This gives the protein CASSPSGPYNEQFF.

This clone was recorded a few times. This chain joins TRBV18 and TRBJ1-1; D may be TRBD1 (5 bases). V lost 3 bases and J lost 0, with 14 bases in between. Looked up from germline, CDR1 is KGHSH and CDR2 is LQKENI. The CDR3 consists of 16 residues. CDR3 DNA sequence: TGTGCCAGCTCACCGGATCGACAGAAAATGAACACTGAAGCTTTCTTT. It is translated as CASSPDRQKMNTEAFF.

This clone has more than one count but fewer than ten. The genes are TRBV7-2 and TRBJ1-5, with 8 positions matching TRBD1. Per germline, CDR1 SGHTA and CDR2 FQGNSA. This CDR3 is 15 amino acids long. The J segment lost 7 bases and the V segment lost 1 base, leaving 6 bases of the junction unmatched. In DNA form, the CDR3 reads TGTGCCAGCAGCTTAGAGGCAGGGGGCGGGCAGCCCCAGCATTTT. It specifies CASSLEAGGGQPQHF.

The chain uses TRBV5-1 and TRBJ1-2, with unresolved D. Trimming left V 0 bases short and J 8 bases short, with 8 bases between. CDR3 length: 12 amino acids. Germline CDR1 and CDR2: SGHRS and YFSETQ. The CDR3 here is CASSLDYAGYTF. The CDR3 bases are TGCGCCAGCAGCTTGGATTACGCGGGCTACACCTTC.

The sample holds a few counts of this clone. The V gene is TRBV9, the J gene TRBJ2-3; 10 bases map to TRBD2. With V trimmed by 4 bases and J by 2 bases, 4 bases remained unmatched. Looked up from germline, CDR1 is SGDLS and CDR2 is YYNGEE. CDR3 length: 15 amino acids. CDR3 bases: TGTGCCAGCAGCTCCAGCGGGAGGGCCACAGATACGCAGTATTTT. This encodes CASSSSGRATDTQYF.

This clone showed up just a few times. This rearrangement joins TRBV21-1 to TRBJ2-7; the D segment call TRBD1 is taken from the table without a DNA check. TRBV21-1 is recorded as a pseudogene. This CDR3 is built from 13 residues. The CDR3 sequence: CASSKIPTGPRGF. The CDR3 DNA reads as TGTGCCAGCAGCAAGATCCCGACAGGTCCGCGAGGCTTC.

The chain has TRBV18 and TRBJ2-2; 10 bases align to TRBD1. With 2 bases clipped from V and 4 bases from J, the junction kept 4 bases outside the gene matches. The CDR3 loop spans 16 amino acids. Germline lookup yields CDR1 KGHSH and CDR2 LQKENI. DNA for the CDR3: TGTGCCAGCTCACCAAAAGGGACAGGGGCCACCGGGGAGCTGTTTTTT. This sequence encodes CASSPKGTGATGELFF.

The chain recombines TRBV6-6 with TRBJ1-1; TRBD1 agrees at 9 bases. V lost 5 bases to trimming and J lost 0 bases; unmatched junction nucleotides: 4. The CDR3 runs to 15 residues. The germline V gene encodes CDR1 MNHNY and CDR2 SVGAGI (reference sequence). DNA for the CDR3: TGTGCCAGCAGTAGACAGGGGGGTATGAACACTGAAGCTTTCTTT. Protein: CASSRQGGMNTEAFF.

This clone came up a few times. The chain uses TRBV18 and TRBJ1-1, with D unresolved. The length of the CDR3 is 15 residues. Looked up from germline, CDR1 is KGHSH and CDR2 is LQKENI. Trimming cost V 3 bases and J 1 base, with 12 bases left between them. CDR3 sequence (DNA): TGTGCCAGCTCACCTGAATTTGGGCGGAACACTGAAGCTTTCTTT. This gives the protein CASSPEFGRNTEAFF.

The chain uses TRBV5-1 and TRBJ1-2, with D possibly matching TRBD1 (5 bases). Trimming left V 1 base short and J 4 bases short, with 14 bases between. This CDR3 is built from 15 residues. Per the germline V gene, CDR1 is SGHRS and CDR2 is YFSETQ. CDR3 residues: CASSLSGEGIYGYTF. CDR3 DNA sequence: TGCGCCAGCAGCTTGTCCGGGGAGGGGATCTATGGCTACACCTTC.

The rearrangement joins TRBV7-2 to TRBJ2-1; 12 nucleotides agree with TRBD2. There are 18 residues in the CDR3. Germline CDR1 is SGHTA and CDR2 is FQGNSA. With V trimmed by 5 bases and J by 8 bases, 16 bases remained unmatched. In DNA, the CDR3 is TGTGCCAGCAGCATCCGCGGAGCGACTAGCGGGAGAGATCATGAGCAGTTCTTC. It yields the protein CASSIRGATSGRDHEQFF. The full variable domain, completed using reference TRBV7-2 and TRBJ2-1, is GAGVSQSPSNKVTEKGKDVELRCDPISGHTALYWYRQSLGQGLEFLIYFQGNSAPDKSGLPSDRFSAERTGGSVSTLTIQRTQQEDSAVYLCASSIRGATSGRDHEQFFGPGTRLTVL.

This clone has a handful of counts. The chain recombines TRBV4-1 with TRBJ2-7, with a weak D call TRBD1 (5 bases). Germline CDR1 is MGHRA and CDR2 is YSYEKL. V lost 0 bases and J lost 2, with 11 bases in between. The CDR3 length is 15 residues. Written as DNA, the CDR3 is TGCGCCAGCAGCCAAGAGGAGACGGACACCTACGAGCAGTACTTC. It specifies CASSQEETDTYEQYF.

Only a few counts were recorded for this clone. The gene calls are TRBV27 and TRBJ1-1, with TRBD1 matching 7 bases. Looked up from germline, CDR1 is MNHEY and CDR2 is SMNVEV (reference sequence). The CDR3 spans 15 residues. The trim removed 4 bases at V and 1 base at J, leaving 6 bases unmatched. The CDR3 nucleotides are TGTGCCAGCAGTTCCCTCCCAGGGGGGAACACTGAAGCTTTCTTT. Its protein is CASSSLPGGNTEAFF.

This clone was seen a handful of times. This chain uses TRBV29-1 with TRBJ2-5; TRBD2 aligns across 7 bases. The junction had 10 bases not matched to a gene; V was cut back by 1 base and J by 2 bases. The CDR3 consists of 16 residues. Germline values: CDR1 SQVTM, CDR2 ANQGSEA. CDR3 nucleotides: TGCAGCGTTGAAGGACGGCGCGGGAGATTACAAGAGACCCAGTACTTC. As protein: CSVEGRRGRLQETQYF.

The V call is TRBV2, the J call TRBJ2-7; D might be TRBD2 (6 bases). The V end was cut by 6 bases, the J end by 5 bases, with 14 bases between. The length of the CDR3 is 13 residues. CDR1 is SNHLY and CDR2 is FYNNEI in the germline V gene. CDR3 coding DNA: TGTGCCAGCAGGCAGGGAGGTATCGACGAGCAGTACTTC. Encoded protein: CASRQGGIDEQYF.

This clone turned up a few times. The V call is TRBV30, the J call TRBJ1-5, with TRBD1 identical over 7 bases. The V segment lost 3 bases and the J segment 0 bases; nucleotides outside the gene matches: 5. The CDR3 totals 15 residues. Germline V gene lookup returns CDR1 GTSNPN and CDR2 SVGIG (reference sequence). CDR3 bases: TGTGCCTGGAGCGAGACAGGGAATAGCAATCAGCCCCAGCATTTT. Its translation: CAWSETGNSNQPQHF.

This clone was picked up a small number of times. This chain joins TRBV5-1 and TRBJ2-7, with D perhaps matching TRBD1 (5 bases). The CDR3 runs 14 residues. Germline V lookup: CDR1 SGHRS, CDR2 YFSETQ. V was pared by 0 bases and J by 0 bases, with 7 bases between. CDR3 loop: CASSLDRPSYEQYF. CDR3 DNA: TGCGCCAGCAGCTTGGACAGGCCCTCCTACGAGCAGTACTTC. The full variable domain, rest sourced from reference TRBV5-1 and TRBJ2-7, is KAGVTQTPRYLIKTRGQQVTLSCSPISGHRSVSWYQQTPGQGLQFLFEYFSETQRNKGNFPGRFSGRQFSNSRSEMNVSTLELGDSALYLCASSLDRPSYEQYFGPGTRLTVT.

This clone has more than one count but fewer than ten. This chain links TRBV19 with TRBJ1-1, with 9 bases matching TRBD1. The germline V gene encodes CDR1 LNHDA and CDR2 SQIVND (reference sequence). The CDR3 spans 18 residues. Trimming at V came to 4 bases and at J to 0 bases, leaving 12 bases not matched to a gene. The CDR3 here is CASSTGTGRHEVNTEAFF. CDR3 sequence (DNA): TGTGCCAGTAGTACAGGGACAGGGAGGCATGAGGTGAACACTGAAGCTTTCTTT.

This chain connects TRBV29-1 to TRBJ2-1; 9 bases line up with TRBD2. V lost 0 bases and J lost 8; bases outside the gene matches: 5. The germline V gene has CDR1 SQVTM and CDR2 ANQGSEA. This CDR3 is built from 14 residues. The CDR3 DNA is TGCAGCGTTGAAGACGGACTAGCGACGGATGAGCAGTTCTTC. Its translation: CSVEDGLATDEQFF.

This chain connects TRBV2 to TRBJ1-1; tentatively, D is TRBD1 (5 bases). Trimming shortened V by 5 bases and J by 7 bases, and 17 bases separated the two germline ends. Looked up from germline, CDR1 is SNHLY and CDR2 is FYNNEI. The CDR3 totals 14 residues. The CDR3 bases are TGTGCCAGCAGTTCCAATATCGACAGAAATGAAGCTTTCTTT. Residues: CASSSNIDRNEAFF.

This clone was counted only a few times. Within the sample, other DNA sequences also encode this same CDR3. The gene calls are TRBV5-1 and TRBJ2-5; 7 nucleotides match TRBD1. The V gene's germline CDR1 is SGHRS and CDR2 YFSETQ. This CDR3 has 14 residues. V shed 0 bases, J shed 2 bases, and the junction held 1 base outside the gene matches. CDR3 sequence reads: CASSLDRGQETQYF. CDR3 nucleotide sequence: TGCGCCAGCAGCTTGGACAGGGGTCAAGAGACCCAGTACTTC.

Remarks on this clone: The sample contains more than one DNA sequence encoding this CDR3. The chain links TRBV9 to TRBJ2-2; 11 positions match TRBD1. Germline-derived CDR1 and CDR2 are SGDLS and YYNGEE. V gave up 2 bases and J gave up 6 bases; unmatched junction bases: 3. The CDR3 length is 15 residues. CDR3 nucleotides: TGTGCCAGCAGCGTCGGACAGGGGGCGGCCGGGGAGCTGTTTTTT. It encodes CASSVGQGAAGELFF.

V usage is TRBV25-1 and J usage is TRBJ2-5; TRBD2 matches at 11 bases. V trimming: 5 bases; J trimming: 3 bases; junction bases outside the gene matches: 5. Germline CDR1 reads MGHDK; CDR2 reads SYGVNS. CDR3 length: 15 residues. This CDR3 is CASSLAGGRKETQYF. The CDR3 DNA reads TGTGCCAGCAGTCTAGCGGGGGGTCGAAAAGAGACCCAGTACTTC.